The 17 T cell receptor beta chains below were found in one sample sequenced in a study of blood T cell repertoires in COVID-19. Sequenced by immunoSEQ multiplex PCR; TCRdb stores in-frame clones only, minus some. The data contain 200,000 to 250,000 clones, approximately 90% of them seen just once; the ten biggest clones take up about 2.5%. The sample taken for sequencing was peripheral blood. The receptor set was obtained from a man aged 25 to 40 with COVID-19, enrolled during active disease.

The chain has TRBV5-1 and TRBJ2-1, with D maybe TRBD2 (5 bases). The CDR3 is 15 amino acids. Trimming cost V 3 bases and J 6 bases, with 16 bases left between them. Germline V gives CDR1 SGHRS, CDR2 YFSETQ. CDR3 sequence reads: CASSSGIPFGNEQFF. CDR3 bases: TGCGCCAGCAGCTCCGGGATTCCTTTCGGCAATGAGCAGTTCTTC.

V and J are TRBV7-2 and TRBJ2-3; D is perhaps TRBD2 (5 bases). This CDR3 comprises 15 residues. V lost 5 bases and J 10 bases, leaving 22 bases between the germline ends. Germline CDR1 reads SGHTA; CDR2 reads FQGNSA. Here the CDR3 reads CASSARLLAPEAQYF. The CDR3 DNA sequence: TGTGCCAGCAGCGCCAGACTTCTAGCCCCCGAGGCGCAGTATTTT.

The chain uses TRBV15 and TRBJ2-1; 7 bases align to TRBD1. The CDR3 extends over 16 amino acids. Per the germline V gene, CDR1 is LNHNV and CDR2 is YYDKDF (reference sequence). The J segment lost 7 bases and the V segment lost 2 bases, leaving 11 bases of the junction unmatched. DNA of the CDR3: TGTGCCACCAGCAGAAAAAGGGACAGCCTGGGGAATGAGCAGTTCTTC. Amino acids: CATSRKRDSLGNEQFF.

The chain is built from TRBV5-6 and TRBJ2-5; D gene uncertain. CDR3 size: 11 residues. Germline loops: CDR1 SGHDT, CDR2 YYEEEE. V lost 5 bases to trimming and J lost 2 bases, with 4 bases between them. Here the CDR3 reads CASSRQETQYF. The CDR3, as DNA: TGTGCCAGCAGTCGTCAAGAGACCCAGTACTTC. The whole variable domain, remainder taken from reference TRBV5-6 and TRBJ2-5, is DAGVTQSPTHLIKTRGQQVTLRCSPKSGHDTVSWYQQALGQGPQFIFQYYEEEERQRGNFPDRFSGHQFPNYSSELNVNALLLGDSALYLCASSRQETQYFGPGTRLLVL.

In DNA, the CDR3 is TGTGCCATCAGTGAGTCTAGCGGGAGGGATCTTGGAGATGAGCAGTTCTTC. Amino acids: CAISESSGRDLGDEQFF. The J gene is TRBJ2-1, the V gene TRBV10-3, with TRBD2 matching 11 bases. Losses at the gene ends were 0 bases for V and 8 bases for J; bases not matched to a gene: 9. The CDR3 contains 17 residues. Germline CDR1 is ENHRY and CDR2 is SYGVKD.

The V gene is TRBV7-3, the J gene TRBJ2-3, with D possibly TRBD2 on 5 matching bases. Deletions cut 2 bases from V and 0 bases from J, with 9 bases between. Germline V gene data show CDR1 as SGHTA and CDR2 as FQGTGA. CDR3 size: 15 residues. The CDR3 nucleotides read TGTGCCAGCAGCTTAGCGGGTATAAGCACAGATACGCAGTATTTT. This translates into CASSLAGISTDTQYF.

The chain links TRBV6-5 to TRBJ1-4, with TRBD1 matching 10 bases. The CDR3 sequence is 15 residues long. Trimming took 6 bases from V and 7 from J; bases not matched to a gene: 8. CDR1 and CDR2 from the germline V gene are MNHEY and SVGAGI. CDR3 residues: CASRYGDRGSEKLFF. The CDR3 DNA reads TGTGCCAGCAGATACGGGGACAGGGGAAGTGAAAAACTGTTTTTT.

J is TRBJ2-5 and V is TRBV11-1; 7 bases match TRBD1. V was clipped by 5 bases and J by 4 bases; unmatched bases: 4. Germline-derived CDR1 and CDR2 are SGHAT and FQDESV (reference sequence). The CDR3 has 13 residues. This CDR3 is CASSPRQGETQYF. The CDR3 DNA is TGTGCCAGCAGCCCTAGACAGGGAGAGACCCAGTACTTC.

This clone has more than one count but fewer than ten. The junction differs from germline at one of its ends, possibly a read error. This chain connects TRBV10-3 to TRBJ1-6; 9 bases fit TRBD1. This CDR3 spans 14 amino acids. Germline loops: CDR1 ENHRY, CDR2 SYGVKD. The CDR3 nucleotides read TGTGCCATCGGTGACAGGGGGAAGAATTCACCCCTCCACTTT. Translated, it gives CAIGDRGKNSPLHF.

V gene TRBV6-5 combines with J gene TRBJ1-1; D is unresolved. The V end lost 8 bases, the J end lost 3 bases, and 13 bases lay between the germline ends. The germline gives CDR1 MNHEY, CDR2 SVGAGI. The CDR3 totals 13 residues. In DNA form, the CDR3 reads TGTGCCAGCTCTAGAGATTCGGACACTGAAGCTTTCTTT. The encoded protein is CASSRDSDTEAFF.

The count of this clone is one. CDR3 sequence (DNA): TGTGCCAGTAGTATGACAGGGGGTAGGACTACTGGTGGCTACACCTTC. It specifies CASSMTGGRTTGGYTF. The genes are TRBV19 and TRBJ1-2, with 9 nucleotides matching TRBD1. The CDR3 is made up of 16 amino acids. J lost 7 bases, V lost 3 bases, and 12 bases had no gene match. Germline V gene data show CDR1 as LNHDA and CDR2 as SQIVND (reference sequence).

The V and J genes are TRBV19 and TRBJ2-2, with 10 bases aligning to TRBD2. Looked up from germline, CDR1 is LNHDA and CDR2 is SQIVND (reference sequence). Germline trimming cut 5 bases from V and 3 bases from J; bases unmatched to any gene: 6. The CDR3 has 16 amino acids. The CDR3 loop reads CASSFGTSAYTGELFF. CDR3 nucleotide sequence: TGTGCCAGTAGTTTCGGGACTAGCGCCTACACCGGGGAGCTGTTTTTT.

The J gene is TRBJ2-7, the V gene TRBV5-6, with a weak D call TRBD1 (5 bases). CDR3 length: 15 residues. V was cut by 2 bases and J by 5 bases, with 17 bases left in between. Germline V gives CDR1 SGHDT, CDR2 YYEEEE. CDR3 residues: CASSFVTVGLDEQYF. The CDR3 region has the DNA TGTGCCAGCAGCTTCGTGACAGTAGGGTTAGACGAGCAGTACTTC.

J is TRBJ2-1 and V is TRBV19; D is uncertain. CDR3 size: 16 residues. CDR1 is LNHDA and CDR2 is SQIVND in the germline V gene (reference sequence). V was pared by 1 base and J by 1 base, with 11 bases between. CDR3 residues: CASSIGTSVSYNEQFF. The CDR3 DNA reads as TGTGCCAGTAGTATAGGTACTTCCGTGTCCTACAATGAGCAGTTCTTC.

The rearrangement links TRBV7-8 to TRBJ1-2; 9 bases align to TRBD1. V dropped 1 base and J dropped 5; count of bases not matched to a gene: 2. Germline V lookup: CDR1 SGHVS, CDR2 FQNEAQ. This CDR3 spans 14 amino acids. The CDR3 is CASSLGTGAYGYTF. In DNA form, the CDR3 reads TGTGCCAGCAGCTTAGGGACAGGGGCATATGGCTACACCTTC.

V usage is TRBV9 and J usage is TRBJ1-6; D remains unclear. The CDR3 runs 16 residues. V shed 0 bases and J shed 6 bases, with 13 bases lying between them. Germline CDR1 reads SGDLS; CDR2 reads YYNGEE. CDR3 region: CASSVDSGILNSPLHF. The CDR3 region has the DNA TGTGCCAGCAGCGTAGACAGTGGAATCCTTAATTCACCCCTCCACTTT.

The rearrangement uses TRBV19 and TRBJ1-5; D may be TRBD1 (6 bases). Trimming removed 6 bases from V and 0 bases from J, with 15 bases in between. The CDR3 runs to 16 residues. The V gene's germline CDR1 is LNHDA and CDR2 SQIVND (reference sequence). DNA of the CDR3: TGTGCCAGTAGCGCGACAGGACTTCATAGCAATCAGCCCCAGCATTTT. This encodes CASSATGLHSNQPQHF.